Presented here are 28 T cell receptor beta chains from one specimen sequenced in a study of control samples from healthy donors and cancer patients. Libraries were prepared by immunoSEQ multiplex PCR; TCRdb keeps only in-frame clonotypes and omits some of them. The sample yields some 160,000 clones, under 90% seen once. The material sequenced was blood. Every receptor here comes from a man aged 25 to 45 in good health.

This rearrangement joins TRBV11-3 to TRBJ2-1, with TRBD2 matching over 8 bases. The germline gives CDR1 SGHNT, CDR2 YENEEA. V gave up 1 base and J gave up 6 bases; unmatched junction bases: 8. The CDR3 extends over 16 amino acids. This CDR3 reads CASSLADGGAVNEQFF. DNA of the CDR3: TGTGCCAGCAGCTTAGCGGACGGGGGGGCCGTCAATGAGCAGTTCTTC.

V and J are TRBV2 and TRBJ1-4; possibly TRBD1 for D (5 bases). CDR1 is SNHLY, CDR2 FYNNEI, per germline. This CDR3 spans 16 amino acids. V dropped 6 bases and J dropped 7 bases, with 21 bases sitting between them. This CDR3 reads CASSYTGLPTGEKLFF. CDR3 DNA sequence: TGTGCCAGCAGCTACACAGGATTACCAACCGGTGAAAAACTGTTTTTT.

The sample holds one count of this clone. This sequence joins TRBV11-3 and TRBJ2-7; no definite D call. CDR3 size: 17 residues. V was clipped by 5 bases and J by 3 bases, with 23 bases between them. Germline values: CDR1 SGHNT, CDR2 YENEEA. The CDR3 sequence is CASSDQSKGRSLYEQYF. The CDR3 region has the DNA TGTGCCAGCAGCGACCAGTCTAAGGGCCGGAGCCTCTACGAGCAGTACTTC.

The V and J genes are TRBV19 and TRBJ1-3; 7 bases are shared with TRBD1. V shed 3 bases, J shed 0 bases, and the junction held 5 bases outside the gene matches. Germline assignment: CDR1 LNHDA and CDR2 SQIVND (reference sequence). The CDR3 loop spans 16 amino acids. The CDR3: CASSIRTGLSGNTIYF. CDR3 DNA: TGTGCCAGTAGTATTCGGACAGGCCTCTCTGGAAACACCATATATTTT.

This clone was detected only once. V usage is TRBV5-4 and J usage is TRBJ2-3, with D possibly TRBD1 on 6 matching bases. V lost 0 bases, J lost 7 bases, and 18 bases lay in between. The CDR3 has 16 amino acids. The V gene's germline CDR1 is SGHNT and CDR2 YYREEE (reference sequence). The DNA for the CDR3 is TGTGCCAGCAGCTTGGAGACGGACAGAGGGGCAAATACGCAGTATTTT. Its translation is CASSLETDRGANTQYF.

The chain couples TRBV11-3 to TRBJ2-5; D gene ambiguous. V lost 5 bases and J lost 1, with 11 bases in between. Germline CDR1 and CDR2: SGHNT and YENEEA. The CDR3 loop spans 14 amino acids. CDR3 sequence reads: CASSPGPAQETQYF. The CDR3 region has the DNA TGTGCCAGCAGCCCGGGCCCTGCCCAAGAGACCCAGTACTTC.

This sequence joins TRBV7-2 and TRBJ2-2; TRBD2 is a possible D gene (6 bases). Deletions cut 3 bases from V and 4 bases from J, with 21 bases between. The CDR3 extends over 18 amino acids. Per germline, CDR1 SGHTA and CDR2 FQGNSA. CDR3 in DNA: TGTGCCAGCAGCTTGGAGGGACCCCATTCGGAGGGCACCGGGGAGCTGTTTTTT. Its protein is CASSLEGPHSEGTGELFF.

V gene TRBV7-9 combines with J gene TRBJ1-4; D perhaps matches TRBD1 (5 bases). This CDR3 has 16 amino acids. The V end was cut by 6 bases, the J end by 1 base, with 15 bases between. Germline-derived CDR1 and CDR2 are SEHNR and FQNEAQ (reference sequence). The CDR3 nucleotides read TGTGCCAGCAGTCCTCAGGGTATAGGAACTAATGAAAAACTGTTTTTT. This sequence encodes CASSPQGIGTNEKLFF.

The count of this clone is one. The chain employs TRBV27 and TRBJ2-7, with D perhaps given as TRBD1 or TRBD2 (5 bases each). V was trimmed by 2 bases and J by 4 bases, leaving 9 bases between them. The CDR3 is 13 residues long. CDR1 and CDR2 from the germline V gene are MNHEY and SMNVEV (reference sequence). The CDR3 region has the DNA TGTGCCAGCAGTTTAGGGACGGGATACGAGCAGTACTTC. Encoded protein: CASSLGTGYEQYF.

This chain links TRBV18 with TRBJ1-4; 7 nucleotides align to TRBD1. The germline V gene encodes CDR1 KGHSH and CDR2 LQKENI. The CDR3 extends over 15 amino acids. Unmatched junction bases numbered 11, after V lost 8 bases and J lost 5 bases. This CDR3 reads CASKTQPGQNEKLFF. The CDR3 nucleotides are TGTGCCAGCAAAACGCAACCGGGACAGAATGAAAAACTGTTTTTT.

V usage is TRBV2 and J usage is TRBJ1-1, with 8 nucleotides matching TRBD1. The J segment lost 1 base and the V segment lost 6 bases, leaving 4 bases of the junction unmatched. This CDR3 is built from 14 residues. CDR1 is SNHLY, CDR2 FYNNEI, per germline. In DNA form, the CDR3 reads TGTGCCAGCAGACGGGACAGGTGGAACACTGAAGCTTTCTTT. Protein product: CASRRDRWNTEAFF.

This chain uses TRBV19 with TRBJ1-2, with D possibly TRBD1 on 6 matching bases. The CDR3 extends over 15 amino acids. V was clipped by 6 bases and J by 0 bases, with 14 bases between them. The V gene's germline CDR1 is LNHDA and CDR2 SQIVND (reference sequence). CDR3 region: CASSDRLYSNYGYTF. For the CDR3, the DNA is TGTGCCAGTAGCGACAGGCTCTATTCTAACTATGGCTACACCTTC.

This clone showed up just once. The CDR3 DNA is TGTGCCAGCAGCCCGGTAGGGACTCCGAACACCGGGGAGCTGTTTTTT. Amino acids: CASSPVGTPNTGELFF. The V gene is TRBV7-9, the J gene TRBJ2-2; D is possibly TRBD2 (6 bases). This CDR3 spans 16 amino acids. Germline CDR1 SEHNR, CDR2 FQNEAQ (reference sequence). V gave up 5 bases and J gave up 0 bases, with 13 bases separating them.

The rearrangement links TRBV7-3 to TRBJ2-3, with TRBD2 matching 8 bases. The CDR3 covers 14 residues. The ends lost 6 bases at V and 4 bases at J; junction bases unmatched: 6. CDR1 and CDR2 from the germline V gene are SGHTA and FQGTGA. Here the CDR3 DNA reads TGTGCCAGCAGTTACACGGGGGGGTCAGATACGCAGTATTTT. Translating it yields CASSYTGGSDTQYF.

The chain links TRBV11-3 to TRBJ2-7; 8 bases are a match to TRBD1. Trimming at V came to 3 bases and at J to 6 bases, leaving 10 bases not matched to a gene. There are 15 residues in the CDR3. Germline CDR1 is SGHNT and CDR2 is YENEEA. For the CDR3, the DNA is TGTGCCAGCAGCTTGAGATGGGACAGGTCGAGCGAGCAGTACTTC. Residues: CASSLRWDRSSEQYF.

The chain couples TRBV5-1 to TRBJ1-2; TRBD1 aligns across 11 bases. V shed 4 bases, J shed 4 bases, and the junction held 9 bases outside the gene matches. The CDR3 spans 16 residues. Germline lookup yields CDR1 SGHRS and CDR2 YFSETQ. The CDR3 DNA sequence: TGCGCCAGCAGCCCCCAGGGGGGGACAGGGGGCTATGGCTACACCTTC. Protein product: CASSPQGGTGGYGYTF. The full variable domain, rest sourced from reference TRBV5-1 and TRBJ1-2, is KAGVTQTPRYLIKTRGQQVTLSCSPISGHRSVSWYQQTPGQGLQFLFEYFSETQRNKGNFPGRFSGRQFSNSRSEMNVSTLELGDSALYLCASSPQGGTGGYGYTFGSGTRLTVV.

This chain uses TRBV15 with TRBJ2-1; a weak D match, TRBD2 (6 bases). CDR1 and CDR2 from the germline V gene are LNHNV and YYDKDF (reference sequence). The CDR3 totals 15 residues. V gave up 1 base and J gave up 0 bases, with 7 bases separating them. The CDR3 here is CATSRGGASYNEQFF. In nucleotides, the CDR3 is TGTGCCACCAGCAGAGGCGGGGCCTCCTACAATGAGCAGTTCTTC.

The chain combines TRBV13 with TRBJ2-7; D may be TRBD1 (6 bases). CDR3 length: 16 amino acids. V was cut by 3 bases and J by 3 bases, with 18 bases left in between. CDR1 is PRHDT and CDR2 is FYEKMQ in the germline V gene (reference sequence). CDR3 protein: CASSFSKGEGDYEQYF. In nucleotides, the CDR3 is TGTGCCAGCAGCTTCTCAAAGGGAGAGGGGGACTACGAGCAGTACTTC. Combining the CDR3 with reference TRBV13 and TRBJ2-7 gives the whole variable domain AAGVIQSPRHLIKEKRETATLKCYPIPRHDTVYWYQQGPGQDPQFLISFYEKMQSDKGSIPDRFSAQQFSDYHSELNMSSLELGDSALYFCASSFSKGEGDYEQYFGPGTRLTVT.

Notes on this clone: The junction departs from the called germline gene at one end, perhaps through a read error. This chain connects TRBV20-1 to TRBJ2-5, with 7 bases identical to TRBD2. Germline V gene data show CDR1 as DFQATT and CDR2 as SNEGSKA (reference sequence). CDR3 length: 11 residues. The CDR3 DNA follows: TGCAGTTCTAGCGGCCAAGAGACCCAGTACTTC. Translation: CSSSGQETQYF.

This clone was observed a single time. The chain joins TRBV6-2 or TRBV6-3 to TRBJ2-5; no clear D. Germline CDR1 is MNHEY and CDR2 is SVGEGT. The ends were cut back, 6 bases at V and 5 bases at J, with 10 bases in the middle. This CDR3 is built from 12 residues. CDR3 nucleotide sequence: TGTGCCAGCAGCGACCCGAAGGAGACCCAGTACTTC. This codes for CASSDPKETQYF.

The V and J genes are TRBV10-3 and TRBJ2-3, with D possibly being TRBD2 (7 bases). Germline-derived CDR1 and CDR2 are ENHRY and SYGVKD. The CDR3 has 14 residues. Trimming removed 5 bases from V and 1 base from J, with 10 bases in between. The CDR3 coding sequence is TGTGCCATCAGTCGGGGGGCACGCACAGATACGCAGTATTTT. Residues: CAISRGARTDTQYF.

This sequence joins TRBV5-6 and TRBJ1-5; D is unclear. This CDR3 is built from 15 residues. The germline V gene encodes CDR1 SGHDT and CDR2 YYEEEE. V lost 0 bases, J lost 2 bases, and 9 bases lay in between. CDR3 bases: TGTGCCAGCAGCTTGGGCGGGAATCGCAATCAGCCCCAGCATTTT. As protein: CASSLGGNRNQPQHF.

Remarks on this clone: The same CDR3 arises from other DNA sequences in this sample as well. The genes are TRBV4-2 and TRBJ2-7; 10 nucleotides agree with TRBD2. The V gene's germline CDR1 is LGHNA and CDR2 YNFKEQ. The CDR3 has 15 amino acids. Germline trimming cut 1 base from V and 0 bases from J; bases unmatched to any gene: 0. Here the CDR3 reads CASSQGLAGSYEQYF. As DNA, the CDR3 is TGTGCCAGCAGCCAAGGACTAGCGGGCTCCTACGAGCAGTACTTC.

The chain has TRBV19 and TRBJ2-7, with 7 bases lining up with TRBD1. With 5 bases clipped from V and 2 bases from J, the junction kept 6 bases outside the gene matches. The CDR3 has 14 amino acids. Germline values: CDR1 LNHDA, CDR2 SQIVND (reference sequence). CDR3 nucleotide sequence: TGTGCCAGTAGTCTAGGGACAGAAACCTACGAGCAGTACTTC. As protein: CASSLGTETYEQYF.

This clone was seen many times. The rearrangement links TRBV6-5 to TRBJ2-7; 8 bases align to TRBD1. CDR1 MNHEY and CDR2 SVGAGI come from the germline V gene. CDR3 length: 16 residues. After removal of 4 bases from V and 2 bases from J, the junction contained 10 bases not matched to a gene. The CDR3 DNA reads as TGTGCCAGCAGTTCACCGGGACAGGCCCCCGCCTACGAGCAGTACTTC. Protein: CASSSPGQAPAYEQYF.

In DNA, the CDR3 is TGCAGTGCTAGTGCTATCAGGGGTGGCGAGCAGTACTTC. Translation: CSASAIRGGEQYF. V is TRBV20-1 and J is TRBJ2-7; weak D call: TRBD1 (6 bases). The CDR3 consists of 13 residues. V was trimmed by 3 bases and J by 6 bases, leaving 15 bases between them. Germline V gene lookup returns CDR1 DFQATT and CDR2 SNEGSKA (reference sequence).

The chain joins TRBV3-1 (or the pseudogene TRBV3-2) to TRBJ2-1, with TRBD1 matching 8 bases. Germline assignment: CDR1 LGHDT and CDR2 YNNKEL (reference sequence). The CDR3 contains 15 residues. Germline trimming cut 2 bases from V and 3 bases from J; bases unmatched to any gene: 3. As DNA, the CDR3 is TGTGCCAGCAGCCAATCGGGACAGGTCTACAATGAGCAGTTCTTC. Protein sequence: CASSQSGQVYNEQFF.

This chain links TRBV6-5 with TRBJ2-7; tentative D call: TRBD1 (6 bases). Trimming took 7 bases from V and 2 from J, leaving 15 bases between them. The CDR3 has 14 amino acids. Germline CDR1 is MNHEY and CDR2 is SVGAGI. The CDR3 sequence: CASNFGQLAYEQYF. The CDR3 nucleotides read TGTGCCAGCAACTTCGGACAGCTGGCCTACGAGCAGTACTTC.